This T cell receptor (beta chain) was captured in a study of blood T cell repertoires in COVID-19. Study information: Researchers got acute and convalescent COVID-19 samples from the United States, Italy and Spain. Sources were T cells, B-cell-depleted T cells, or PBMCs; the material itself was cDNA or gDNA.

Original handling: The authors estimated nucleated cell counts from reference gene primer amplification. Measured with immunoSEQ multiplex PCR; TCRdb has only the in-frame clones, and not every one. D and trimming were read from the DNA, whereas the V and J calls and clone size are those reported in that table. The table has about 200,000 clones, around 80% seen once. Germline V gene data show CDR1 as ENHRY and CDR2 as SYGVKD. CDR3 size: 14 residues. The V segment lost 7 bases and the J segment 4 bases; nucleotides outside the gene matches: 6. J is TRBJ2-7 and V is TRBV10-3, with TRBD2 matching 11 bases. This clonotype originated in a woman in her thirties or forties with acute or convalescent COVID-19. Input material: peripheral blood. CDR3 nucleotide sequence: TGTGCCATCACCAATAGCGGGGGGGCTTACGAGCAGTACTTC. Its translation: CAITNSGGAYEQYF.